The subject of this entry is one T cell receptor beta chain. Its antigen is unknown. The data are from a study of a mutant IDH1 vaccine in newly diagnosed glioma. Whole-study context: Patients received vaccination from 4-6 weeks after radiotherapy alone, or with temozolomide cycles. Patients arrived already treated with radiotherapy, temozolomide, or both, most having had both.

CDR3 length equals 14 residues. V was shortened by 5 bases and J by 7 bases, with 18 bases between the two germline ends. Germline V gives CDR1 SGHVS, CDR2 FQNEAQ. Time point described: week 47, end of study. A single vaccine dose contained 300 ug of mutant IDH1 20-mer peptide, and topical imiquimod was used with it. Donors had new IDH1-mutant astrocytomas of WHO grade 3 or 4 (ATRX-lost). Repertoires were generated with immunoSEQ multiplex PCR, while TCRdb's copy carries only in-frame clones and drops some. There are 58,000 or so clones in the sample; under 85% occur only once, and approximately 3.5% lies in the top ten.

The source was PBMCs, collected from a glioma patient whose treatment included an IDH1 peptide vaccine. This TCR was sampled from a woman aged 50 to 65 with glioma. The chain joins TRBV7-8 to TRBJ2-7, with D tentatively TRBD2 (6 bases). The CDR3 loop reads CASSDRAPAGEQYF. CDR3 in DNA: TGTGCCAGCAGCGACCGGGCGCCTGCGGGGGAGCAGTACTTC. Using reference TRBV7-8 and TRBJ2-7 for the parts outside the CDR3, the full variable domain is GAGVSQSPRYKVAKRGQDVALRCDPISGHVSLFWYQQALGQGPEFLTYFQNEAQLDKSGLPSDRFFAERPEGSVSTLKIQRTQQEDSAVYLCASSDRAPAGEQYFGPGTRLTVT.